The table lists the clone carrying this TCR beta chain with a few counts. The CDR3 runs 14 residues. CDR1 is SGHRS and CDR2 is YFSETQ in the germline V gene. V shed 5 bases and J 2 bases; nucleotides not matched to a gene: 1. This record belongs to a study of early T cells in non-severe SARS-CoV-2 infection. TCRdb called the 5' RACE reads again in MiXCR, with one record for every CDR3 protein. The data contain nearly 95,000 distinct CDR3 sequences, approximately 15% of them singletons. The chain has TRBV5-1 and TRBJ2-7, with TRBD2 matching 13 bases. The sequence was collected from an adult who was a healthcare worker with PCR-confirmed SARS-CoV-2 infection or an uninfected control (not recorded which). The source material was whole blood, sampled at baseline. The CDR3 region is CASRGTSGAYEQYF. The CDR3 nucleotides are TGCGCCAGCAGAGGGACTAGCGGGGCCTACGAGCAGTACTTC.